The subject of this entry is one T cell receptor beta chain. V was trimmed by 2 bases and J by 0 bases, leaving 14 bases between them. The CDR3 runs 17 residues. CDR1 is MNHEY and CDR2 is SMNVEV in the germline V gene (reference sequence). The data derive from a study of blood T cell repertoires in COVID-19. Sequenced by immunoSEQ multiplex PCR; TCRdb stores in-frame clones only, minus some. The table has under 200,000 clones, roughly 82% seen once. Enrolled through a virtual design, the participants were between about 18 and 100 years of age and came from under 25 US areas. Each participant's cohort was designated according to participant-reported clinical history.

The rearrangement joins TRBV27 to TRBJ2-1; TRBD1 might be the D (5 bases). The clonotype comes from a man in his forties with acute COVID-19. The sample comprised PBMCs or T cells enriched from blood (not recorded which). CDR3 residues: CASSLGQGLPSYNEQFF. CDR3 DNA: TGTGCCAGCAGTTTAGGGCAGGGCCTACCCTCCTACAATGAGCAGTTCTTC.